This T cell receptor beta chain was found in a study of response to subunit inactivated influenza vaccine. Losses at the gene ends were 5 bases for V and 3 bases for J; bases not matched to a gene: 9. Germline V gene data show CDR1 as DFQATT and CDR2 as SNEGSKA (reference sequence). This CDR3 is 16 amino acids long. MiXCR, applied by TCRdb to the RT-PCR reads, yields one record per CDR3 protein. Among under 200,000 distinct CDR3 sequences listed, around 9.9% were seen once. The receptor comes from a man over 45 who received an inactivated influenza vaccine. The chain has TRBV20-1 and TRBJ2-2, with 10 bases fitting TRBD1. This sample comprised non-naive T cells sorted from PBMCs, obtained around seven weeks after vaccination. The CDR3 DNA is TGCAGTGCTCGATCGCCGGACAGGGGGGACACCGGGGAGCTGTTTTTT. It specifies CSARSPDRGDTGELFF.